This T cell receptor beta chain is drawn from a study of blood T cells in healthy people across ages. Germline CDR1 and CDR2: MGHRA and YSYEKL. The CDR3 extends over 17 amino acids. The ends lost 1 base at V and 4 bases at J; junction bases unmatched: 12. A sample-barcoded 5' primer and a J-beta primer mix were used in a second PCR of roughly 7 to 11 cycles. MiXCR was run by TCRdb on the 5' RACE reads, yielding one entry per CDR3 protein. The data hold approximately 1.5 million distinct CDR3 sequences, with approximately 43% observed a single time. The gene calls are TRBV4-1 and TRBJ1-2, with 7 positions matching TRBD1. The sequence was collected from a young woman in good health. Sample: blood. CDR3 sequence reads: CASSQGPVTGWSYGYTF. The CDR3 coding sequence is TGCGCCAGCAGCCAAGGCCCCGTGACAGGGTGGTCCTATGGCTACACCTTC.